These 8 T cell receptor beta chains were all obtained from the same sample, sequenced in a study of identical twins. TCRdb analysed the 5' RACE reads with MiXCR anew, one entry per CDR3 protein. The sample includes hundreds of thousands of distinct CDR3 sequences, about 7.5% of them seen just once. These data were also filed under a second study, of yellow fever vaccine responses in identical twins.

Sequencing was performed on memory (CD45RO+) T cells sorted from blood. The receptors come from a woman aged 18-29 years in good health.

The V gene is TRBV6-2 or TRBV6-3, the J gene TRBJ2-3, with D hard to call. The CDR3 contains 14 residues. The V and J ends lost 2 bases and 2 bases respectively, with 8 bases between them. Per germline, CDR1 MNHEY and CDR2 SVGEGT. CDR3 nucleotides: TGTGCCAGCAGTTACGGGCGGATCACAGATACGCAGTATTTT. It encodes CASSYGRITDTQYF.

This clonotype was seen ten or more times. The J gene is TRBJ2-7, the V gene TRBV3-1; 9 bases line up with TRBD2. V lost 4 bases and J lost 6; bases outside the gene matches: 7. The CDR3 totals 14 residues. Per the germline V gene, CDR1 is LGHDT and CDR2 is YNNKEL (reference sequence). CDR3 in DNA: TGTGCCAGCAGCCGACCGGGACTAGCAGGCGAGCAGTACTTC. It specifies CASSRPGLAGEQYF.

Remarks on this clonotype: Since a much larger clone is just one base distant, this may be a read error. This chain joins TRBV6-2 or TRBV6-3 and TRBJ2-1, with D unclear. The germline V gene encodes CDR1 MNHEY and CDR2 SVGEGT. The CDR3 has 14 amino acids. CDR3 amino acids: CAGSYTSTYNEQFF. The CDR3 region has the DNA TGTGCCGGCAGTTACACCAGTACCTACAATGAGCAGTTCTTC.

This clonotype was found a few times. At one end the junction does not follow the germline gene, possibly because of a read error. The rearrangement joins TRBV20-1 to TRBJ2-3; 12 positions agree with TRBD2. Per the germline V gene, CDR1 is DFQATT and CDR2 is SNEGSKA (reference sequence). This CDR3 comprises 16 residues. Written as DNA, the CDR3 is TGCTGTGCTAGAGACTCTAGCGGGGGGGCGGCAGATACGCAGTATTTT. This sequence encodes CCARDSSGGAADTQYF.

This clonotype was counted many times. CDR3 sequence reads: CASSLADGRVYNEQFF. The CDR3 nucleotides read TGCGCCAGCAGCTTGGCCGACGGACGGGTTTACAATGAGCAGTTCTTC. This chain links TRBV5-1 with TRBJ2-1; D ambiguous. The germline V and J ends were trimmed by 0 bases and 4 bases, with 14 bases remaining between them. The V gene's germline CDR1 is SGHRS and CDR2 YFSETQ. The CDR3 has 16 amino acids.

This chain uses TRBV25-1 with TRBJ2-7, with TRBD1 matching over 8 bases. V was pared by 5 bases and J by 1 base, with 4 bases of the junction left unmatched. This CDR3 spans 14 amino acids. Germline loops: CDR1 MGHDK, CDR2 SYGVNS. CDR3 DNA: TGTGCCAGCAGTTATCGGGACAGGTCCTACGAGCAGTACTTC. Its translation is CASSYRDRSYEQYF.

V gene TRBV3-1 combines with J gene TRBJ1-1; D perhaps matches TRBD1 (5 bases). The V gene's germline CDR1 is LGHDT and CDR2 YNNKEL (reference sequence). The germline V and J ends were trimmed by 5 bases and 0 bases, with 16 bases remaining between them. There are 16 residues in the CDR3. DNA for the CDR3: TGTGCCAGCAGCAATTGGGACGGAAAGATGAACACTGAAGCTTTCTTT. It specifies CASSNWDGKMNTEAFF.

This clonotype was observed many times. V is TRBV5-1 and J is TRBJ1-1; 9 bases fit TRBD1. The V gene's germline CDR1 is SGHRS and CDR2 YFSETQ. The CDR3 sequence is 15 residues long. The V and J ends lost 4 bases and 5 bases, in that order; junction bases with no gene match: 9. The CDR3 is CASSPQTGGMTEAFF. The CDR3 region has the DNA TGCGCCAGCAGCCCTCAGACAGGGGGAATGACTGAAGCTTTCTTT.